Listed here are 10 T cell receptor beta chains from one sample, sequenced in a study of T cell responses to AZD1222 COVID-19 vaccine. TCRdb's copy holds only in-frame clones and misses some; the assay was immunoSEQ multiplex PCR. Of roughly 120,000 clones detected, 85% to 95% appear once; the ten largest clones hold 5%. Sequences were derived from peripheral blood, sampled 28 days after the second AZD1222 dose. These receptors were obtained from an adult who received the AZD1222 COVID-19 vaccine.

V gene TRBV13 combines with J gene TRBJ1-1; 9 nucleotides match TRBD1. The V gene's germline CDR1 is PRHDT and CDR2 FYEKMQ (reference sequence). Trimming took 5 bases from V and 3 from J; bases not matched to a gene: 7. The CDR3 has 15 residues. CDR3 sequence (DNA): TGTGCCAGCAGCGGAAGCCGGGACAGGGACACTGAAGCTTTCTTT. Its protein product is CASSGSRDRDTEAFF.

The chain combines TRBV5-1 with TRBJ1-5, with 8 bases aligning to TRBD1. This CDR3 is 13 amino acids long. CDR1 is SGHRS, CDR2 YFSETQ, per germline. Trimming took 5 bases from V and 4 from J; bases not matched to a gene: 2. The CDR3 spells CASRQGENQPQHF. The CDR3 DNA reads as TGCGCCAGCAGACAGGGGGAGAATCAGCCCCAGCATTTT.

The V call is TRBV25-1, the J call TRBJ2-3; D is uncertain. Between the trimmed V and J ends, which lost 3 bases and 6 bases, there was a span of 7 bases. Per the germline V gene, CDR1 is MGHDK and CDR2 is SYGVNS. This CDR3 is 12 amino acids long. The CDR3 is CASSDSPDTQYF. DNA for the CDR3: TGTGCCAGCAGTGATTCACCCGATACGCAGTATTTT. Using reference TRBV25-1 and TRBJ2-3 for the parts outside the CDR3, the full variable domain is EADIYQTPRYLVIGTGKKITLECSQTMGHDKMYWYQQDPGMELHLIHYSYGVNSTEKGDLSSESTVSRIRTEHFPLTLESARPSHTSQYLCASSDSPDTQYFGPGTRLTVL.

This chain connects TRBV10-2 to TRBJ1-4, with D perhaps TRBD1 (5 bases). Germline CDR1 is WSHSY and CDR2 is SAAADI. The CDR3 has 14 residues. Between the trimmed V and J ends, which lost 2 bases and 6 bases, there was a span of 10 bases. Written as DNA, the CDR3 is TGCGCCAGCAGTGAGAAGGGGAATGATGAAAAACTGTTTTTT. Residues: CASSEKGNDEKLFF.

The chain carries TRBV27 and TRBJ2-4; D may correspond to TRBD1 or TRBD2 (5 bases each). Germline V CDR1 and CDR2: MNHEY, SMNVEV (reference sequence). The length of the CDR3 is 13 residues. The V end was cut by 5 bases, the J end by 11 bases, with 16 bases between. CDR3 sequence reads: CASSQGPGRVQYF. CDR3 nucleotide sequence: TGTGCCAGCAGTCAGGGACCCGGAAGGGTTCAGTACTTC.

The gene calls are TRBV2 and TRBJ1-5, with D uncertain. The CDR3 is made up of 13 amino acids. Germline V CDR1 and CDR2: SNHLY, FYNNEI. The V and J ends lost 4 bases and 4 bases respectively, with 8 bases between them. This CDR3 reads CASSADWNQPQHF. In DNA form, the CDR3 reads TGTGCCAGCAGTGCGGATTGGAATCAGCCCCAGCATTTT.

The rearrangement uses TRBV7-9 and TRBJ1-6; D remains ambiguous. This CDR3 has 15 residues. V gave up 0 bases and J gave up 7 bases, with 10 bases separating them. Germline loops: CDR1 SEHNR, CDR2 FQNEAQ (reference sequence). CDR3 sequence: CASSLAGVRNSPLHF. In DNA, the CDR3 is TGTGCCAGCAGCTTAGCCGGGGTCAGGAATTCACCCCTCCACTTT.

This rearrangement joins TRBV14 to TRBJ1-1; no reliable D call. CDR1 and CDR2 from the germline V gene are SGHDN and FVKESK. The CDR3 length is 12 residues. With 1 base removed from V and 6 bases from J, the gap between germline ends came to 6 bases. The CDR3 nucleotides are TGTGCCAGCAGCCAAGTTTACCCTGAAGCTTTCTTT. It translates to CASSQVYPEAFF.

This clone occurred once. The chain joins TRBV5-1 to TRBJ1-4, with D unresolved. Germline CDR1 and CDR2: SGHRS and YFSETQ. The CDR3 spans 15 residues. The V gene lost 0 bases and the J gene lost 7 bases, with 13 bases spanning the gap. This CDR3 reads CASSLAWASAEKLFF. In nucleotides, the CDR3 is TGCGCCAGCAGCTTGGCCTGGGCCTCTGCTGAAAAACTGTTTTTT.

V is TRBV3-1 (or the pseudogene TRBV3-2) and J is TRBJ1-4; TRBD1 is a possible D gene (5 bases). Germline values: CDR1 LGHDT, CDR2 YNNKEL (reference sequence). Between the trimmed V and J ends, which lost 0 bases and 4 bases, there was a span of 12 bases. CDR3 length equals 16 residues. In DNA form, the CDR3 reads TGTGCCAGCAGCCAAGATCAGGGCGCCTTTAATGAAAAACTGTTTTTT. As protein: CASSQDQGAFNEKLFF.